This TCR beta chain was captured in a study of Ad26.COV2.S vaccination and SARS-CoV-2 variants. Overall study context: Donor joined the COV1001 Ad26.COV2.S trial arm. The vaccine Ad26.COV2.S was put into the muscle once, or twice with 56 days between.

This clone occurred once. Indicated treatment: some 19 received Ad26.COV2.S at low or high dose, single or two shots; about 5 received placebo; per-sample allocation not given. After the first vaccine or placebo injection, samples were drawn on day 63. At a Boston site, the person donating was an adult of 18-55 years. TCRdb keeps only in-frame clones here, not all; method: immunoSEQ multiplex PCR. The sample lists some 300,000 clones, just under 85% seen once, with 2.1% in the top ten. Germline assignment: CDR1 MNHEY and CDR2 SVGAGI. The V gene lost 4 bases and the J gene lost 8 bases, with 15 bases spanning the gap. The CDR3 extends over 13 amino acids.

This sequence was found in a person between 18 and 60 years old who received the Ad26.COV2.S COVID-19 vaccine or a placebo. Sequencing used peripheral blood, obtained in a trial of Ad26.COV2.S vaccine versus placebo. The rearrangement joins TRBV6-5 to TRBJ2-7, with D possibly TRBD1 on 6 matching bases. CDR3 region: CASSFPEGVKQYF. The CDR3 nucleotides are TGTGCCAGCAGTTTCCCCGAGGGGGTTAAGCAGTACTTC.